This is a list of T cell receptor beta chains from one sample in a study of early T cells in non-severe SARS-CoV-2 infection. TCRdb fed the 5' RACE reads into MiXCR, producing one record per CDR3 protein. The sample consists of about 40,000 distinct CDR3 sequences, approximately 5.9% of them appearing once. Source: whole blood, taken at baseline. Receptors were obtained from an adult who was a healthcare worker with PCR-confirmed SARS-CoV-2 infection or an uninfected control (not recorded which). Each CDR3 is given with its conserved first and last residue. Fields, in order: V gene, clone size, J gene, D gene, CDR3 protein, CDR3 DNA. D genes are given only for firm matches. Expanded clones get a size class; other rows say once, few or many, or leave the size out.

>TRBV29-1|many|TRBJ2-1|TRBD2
CSVAGGTYNEQFF
TGCAGCGTAGCGGGAGGTACCTACAATGAGCAGTTCTTC
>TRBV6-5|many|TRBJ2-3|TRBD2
CASSSGGSTDTQYF
TGTGCCAGCAGTAGCGGGGGGAGCACAGATACGCAGTATTTT
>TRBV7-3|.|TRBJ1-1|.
CASRGFSNTEAFF
TGTGCCAGCAGGGGGTTTTCGAACACTGAAGCTTTCTTT
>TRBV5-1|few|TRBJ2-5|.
CASSLRLGASPGPQYF
TGCGCCAGCAGCTTGCGGTTGGGGGCTTCTCCGGGGCCCCAGTACTTC
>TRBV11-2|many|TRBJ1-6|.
CASSSRQGNSPLHF
TGTGCCAGCAGCTCTAGACAAGGGAATTCACCCCTCCACTTT
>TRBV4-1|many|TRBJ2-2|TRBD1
CAGRTGPQVGELFF
TGCGCCGGCCGGACAGGACCCCAGGTCGGGGAGCTGTTTTTT
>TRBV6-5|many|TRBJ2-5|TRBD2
CASSLSGRGGLETQYF
TGTGCCAGCAGCCTTAGCGGGAGAGGGGGACTTGAGACCCAGTACTTC
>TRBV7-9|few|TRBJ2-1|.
CASTLSLAPSSYNEQFF
TGTGCCAGCACCCTTTCTCTAGCCCCCAGCTCCTACAATGAGCAGTTCTTC
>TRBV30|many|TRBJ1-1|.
CAWSSGNTEAFF
TGTGCCTGGAGTTCGGGGAACACTGAAGCTTTCTTT
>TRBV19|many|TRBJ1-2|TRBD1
CASIDRGANYGYTF
TGTGCCAGTATCGACAGGGGCGCTAACTATGGCTACACCTTC
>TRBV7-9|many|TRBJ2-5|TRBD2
CASSLGSGTFQETQYF
TGTGCCAGCAGCTTAGGGAGCGGGACCTTCCAAGAGACCCAGTACTTC
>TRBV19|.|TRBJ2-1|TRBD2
CASSIASGNEQFF
TGTGCCAGTAGTATCGCTAGCGGAAATGAGCAGTTCTTC
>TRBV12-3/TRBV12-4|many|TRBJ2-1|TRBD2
CASSSLRTSGKNNEQFF
TGTGCCAGCAGTTCCCTCCGGACTAGCGGGAAGAACAATGAGCAGTTCTTC
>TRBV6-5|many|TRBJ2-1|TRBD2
CASSPGVAGANEQFF
TGTGCCAGCAGCCCCGGGGTAGCGGGAGCCAATGAGCAGTTCTTC
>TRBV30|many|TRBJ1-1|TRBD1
CAWKHRGRTEAFF
TGTGCCTGGAAACACAGGGGACGAACTGAAGCTTTCTTT
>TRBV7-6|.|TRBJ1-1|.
CASSPGGPNTEAFF
TGTGCCAGCAGCCCGGGGGGCCCGAACACTGAAGCTTTCTTT
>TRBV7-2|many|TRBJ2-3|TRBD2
CASSSRPSSGKDTQYF
TGTGCCAGCAGCTCCCGACCCTCCAGCGGGAAAGATACGCAGTATTTT
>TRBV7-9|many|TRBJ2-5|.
CASSAYRQETQYF
TGTGCCAGCAGCGCTTACAGACAAGAGACCCAGTACTTC
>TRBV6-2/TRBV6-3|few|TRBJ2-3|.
CASNMYGTDTQYF
TGTGCCAGCAATATGTACGGCACAGATACGCAGTATTTT
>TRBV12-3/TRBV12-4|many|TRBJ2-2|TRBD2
CASSLRAGGPTGELFF
TGTGCCAGCAGTTTAAGGGCGGGAGGGCCGACCGGGGAGCTGTTTTTT
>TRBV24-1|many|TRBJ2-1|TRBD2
CATRGLASSEQFF
TGTGCCACCAGGGGACTAGCGAGCAGTGAGCAGTTCTTC
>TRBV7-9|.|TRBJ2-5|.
CASSPRGITEETQYF
TGTGCCAGCAGCCCCCGGGGGATCACGGAGGAGACCCAGTACTTC
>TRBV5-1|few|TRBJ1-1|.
CASSFAKMNTEAFF
TGCGCCAGCAGCTTTGCCAAAATGAACACTGAAGCTTTCTTT
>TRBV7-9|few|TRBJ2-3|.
CASSLGGIDTQYF
TGTGCCAGCAGCTTAGGGGGGATAGATACGCAGTATTTT
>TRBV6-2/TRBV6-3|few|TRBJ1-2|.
CASSFAGPNYGYTF
TGTGCCAGCAGTTTCGCGGGCCCAAACTATGGCTACACCTTC
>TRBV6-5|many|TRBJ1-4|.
CASSYRTAPEVKLFF
TGTGCCAGCAGTTACCGGACTGCCCCAGAAGTAAAACTGTTTTTT
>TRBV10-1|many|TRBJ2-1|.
CARDRGMVNEQFF
TGCGCCCGGGATAGGGGAATGGTCAATGAGCAGTTCTTC
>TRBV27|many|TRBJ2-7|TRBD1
CASQGNRGLLSYEQYF
TGTGCCAGTCAGGGGAACAGGGGGCTACTCTCCTACGAGCAGTACTTC
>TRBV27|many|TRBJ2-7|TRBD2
CASSLVAPGTSVYEQYF
TGTGCCAGCAGTTTGGTTGCACCCGGGACTAGCGTATACGAGCAGTACTTC
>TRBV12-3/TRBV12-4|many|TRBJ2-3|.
CASTLRTDTQYF
TGTGCCAGCACCCTCCGGACAGATACGCAGTATTTT
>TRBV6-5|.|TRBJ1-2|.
CAIGRGGGYTF
TGTGCCATTGGCAGGGGAGGAGGCTACACCTTC
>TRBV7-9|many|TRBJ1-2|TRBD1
CASSFQTGDYGYTF
TGTGCCAGCAGCTTCCAAACAGGGGACTATGGCTACACCTTC
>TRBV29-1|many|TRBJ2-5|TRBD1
CSVLPGQGQETQYF
TGCAGCGTTTTACCGGGACAGGGCCAAGAGACCCAGTACTTC
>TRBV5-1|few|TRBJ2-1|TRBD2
CASSLVRSSGMHNEQFF
TGCGCCAGCAGCTTGGTAAGGTCTAGCGGCATGCACAATGAGCAGTTCTTC
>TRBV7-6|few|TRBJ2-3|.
CASSLLGGTDTQYF
TGTGCCAGCAGCTTACTAGGTGGCACAGATACGCAGTATTTT
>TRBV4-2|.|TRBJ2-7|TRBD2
CASTIYSGIAYKQYF
TGTGCCAGCACGATTTATAGCGGGATCGCCTACAAGCAGTACTTC
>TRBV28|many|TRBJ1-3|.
CASSPREYSGNTIYF
TGTGCCAGCAGTCCCAGGGAATACTCTGGAAACACCATATATTTT
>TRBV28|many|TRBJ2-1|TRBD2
CASSTSVSYNEQFF
TGTGCCAGCAGTACTAGCGTCTCCTACAATGAGCAGTTCTTC